This section outlines one T cell receptor beta chain sequence together with its context. This entry comes from a study of blood T cell repertoires in COVID-19. The wider study: There were acute and convalescent COVID-19 samples, and they came from the United States, Italy and Spain.

Authors' processing steps: It was from reference gene primer amplification that nucleated cell counts were estimated. Generated by immunoSEQ multiplex PCR, the TCRdb table keeps only in-frame clones and is missing some. The DNA gave D and trimming, while V, J and clone size come from that table. The table lists 250,000 to 350,000 clones, under 90% of them singletons. The participants were between roughly 18 and 100 years old and came from under 25 US areas. Cohort 3 donors were reported recovered after two negative PCRs, clearance, or symptom resolution. This CDR3 comprises 13 residues. Germline lookup yields CDR1 MNHEY and CDR2 SMNVEV (reference sequence). V shed 7 bases, J shed 8 bases, and the junction held 8 bases outside the gene matches.

The specimen sequenced was PBMCs or T cells enriched from blood (not recorded which). J is TRBJ2-1 and V is TRBV27; 7 bases are shared with TRBD2. This sequence was found in a woman younger than 30 who had recovered from COVID-19. CDR3 sequence (DNA): TGTGCCAGCACCTCTCGACTAGCCTATGAGCAGTTCTTC. Translation gives CASTSRLAYEQFF.